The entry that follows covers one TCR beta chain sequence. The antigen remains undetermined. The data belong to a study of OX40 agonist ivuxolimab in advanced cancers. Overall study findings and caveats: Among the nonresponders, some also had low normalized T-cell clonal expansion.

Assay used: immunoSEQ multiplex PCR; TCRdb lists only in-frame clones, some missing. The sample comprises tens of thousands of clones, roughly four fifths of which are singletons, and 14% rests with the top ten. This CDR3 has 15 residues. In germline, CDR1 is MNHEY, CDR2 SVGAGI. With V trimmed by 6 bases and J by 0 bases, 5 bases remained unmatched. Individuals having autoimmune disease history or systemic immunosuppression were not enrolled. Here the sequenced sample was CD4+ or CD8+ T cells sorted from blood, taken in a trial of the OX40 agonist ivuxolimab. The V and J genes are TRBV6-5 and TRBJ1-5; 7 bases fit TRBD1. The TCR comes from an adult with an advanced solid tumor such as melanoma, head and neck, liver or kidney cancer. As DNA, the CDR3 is TGTGCCAGCAGAACGCGACAGGGTAGCAATCAGCCCCAGCATTTT. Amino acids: CASRTRQGSNQPQHF.